This T cell receptor beta chain was captured by sequencing in a study of blood T cell repertoires in COVID-19. Study context: Acute and convalescent COVID-19 samples came from the United States, Italy and Spain. Sample material is recorded as cDNA or gDNA derived from T cells, B-cell-depleted T cells, or PBMCs.

The authors' processing: Amplification of reference gene primers was used by the study to estimate nucleated cell counts. The repertoire was sequenced with immunoSEQ multiplex PCR; TCRdb's copy has only in-frame clones and lacks some. V, J and clone size derive from that table, while D and trimming were established from the DNA sequence. The sample records over 120,000 clones, about 79% being singletons. CDR3 length equals 18 residues. V shed 5 bases, J shed 4 bases, and the junction held 16 bases outside the gene matches. From germline, CDR1 is SEHNR and CDR2 FQNEAQ (reference sequence). The TCR originated in a man in his 60s with active or convalescent COVID-19. This chain links TRBV7-9 with TRBJ1-1; 10 nucleotides line up with TRBD1. The sample consisted of peripheral blood. CDR3 protein: CASSTSGTGASQGTEAFF. The CDR3 bases are TGTGCCAGCAGCACCTCCGGGACAGGGGCCTCCCAAGGCACTGAAGCTTTCTTT.